This T cell receptor (beta chain) is drawn from a study of shared clonotypes between healthy human individuals (TCRdb year 2020). With regard to the full study: The cohort comprised a couple of women and a few men aged 18 to 49 years. For each donor, CD4 naive and CD4 memory were each given three plates, CD8 naive was given two plates, and CD8 memory was given one plate. The study deeply sequenced blood TCR repertoires of about 5 healthy adults to estimate repertoire size and the extent of clonotype sharing between individuals. To increase sequencing depth and limit assay-specific biases, TCR repertoire library preparation and sequencing were carried out by different laboratories using diverse techniques. Leukapheresis yielded between about 0.85 and 10 billion PBMCs per donor. Overall study results and their limits: Across several donors, roughly 5.4% of naive CD4, around 3.5% of naive CD8, under 2.5% of memory CD4, and 0.4% of memory CD8 clonotypes were shared. The small number of donors limited the genetic and exposure-history diversity represented. Even with the large sequencing depth, rarefaction of the sorted-subset datasets indicated that sequencing was incomplete. Compared with non-shared clonotypes, the clonotypes found in all four sorted-subset donors had higher generation probabilities. Estimated clonotype richness was generally larger for naive than for memory subsets. Sampling was restricted to blood, and TCR repertoires in tissues likely differ from the TCR repertoires found in blood. Pairwise subsampling indicated that sequencing depth was expected to affect the degree of clonotype sharing among donors.

Using the deep immunoSEQ assay, TCR CDR3 regions were amplified from genomic DNA by multiplex PCR. Extracted genomic DNA from each cell subset was spread evenly across all wells of several immunoSEQ 96-well plates, with each plate serving as a replicate. For sorted subsets, around 200 ng genomic DNA, equal to about 30,000 T cell genomes, was loaded into each replicate PCR. Purified libraries were measured with a Qubit 3.0 fluorometer, size-checked on a Bioanalyzer 2100, and measured again with the KAPA Library Quantification kit. A separate single-read 150-cycle Illumina NextSeq 550 flow cell was used to sequence each immunoSEQ 96-well plate. On the study's bioinformatics: Because the immunoSEQ output included only junctional sequences and no quality scores, the filtering could not be the same as the filtering used for full-length reads. Sequences were annotated with PyIR, a Python wrapper for IgBLAST v1.9, using IMGT germline references to assign V/J genes and CDR3. Reads were removed for weak V/J assignments (E-value above 1e-6), missing CDR3, stop codons, out-of-frame junctions, or ambiguous translated residues. V3J clonotypes were defined by identical inferred V gene, J gene, and CDR3 amino acid sequence. Percentage overlap between repertoires was calculated by dividing the number of shared unique clonotypes by the size of the smaller repertoire. RTK rarefaction, the Chao1 estimator, and Recon v2.1 estimates of unobserved clonotypes were used to assess repertoire richness. Generation probabilities were computed with OLGA for all TCRbeta clonotypes obtained by the gDNA method from several donors. Held by TCRdb, this immuneACCESS table contains in-frame sequences only and omits some clones. Under half of the omission traces to an unresolved V gene where checked; the cause of the rest is unknown. V and J calls plus clone size are reproduced from that table; the DNA served to infer D and trimming. Here the sample has hundreds of thousands of clones; approximately 96% occur a single time. The top ten clonotypes cover roughly 0.1% of the sample.

A word on this clone: The antigen it recognizes is unknown. Base qualities are missing; no much larger clone stands one base away.

CD8 naive samples were obtained by positive selection for CCR7 among CD45RO-negative cells, yielding a CD45RA+CCR7+ population from which TemRA cells were excluded. Healthy HIV-negative adults with no recently reported acute infections or vaccinations were included as donors. Every donor was a Caucasian adult residing in Nashville, Tennessee, USA. After blood collection by leukapheresis, PBMCs were isolated using Ficoll-Histopaque density gradient centrifugation and then cryopreserved in the vapor phase of liquid nitrogen. Purity and quantity of every magnetically sorted T cell population were checked by analytical flow cytometry. From each sorted fraction, genomic DNA was isolated and quantified by UV absorbance on a Nanodrop 2000c. Taken from cysteine to phenylalanine, the CDR3 has 19 residues. This entry keeps only the CDR3 DNA: 57 bases, framed from base 1. CDR1 SGHRS and CDR2 YFSETQ are derived from the germline V gene. For this chain, trimming is 3 bases at the V end and 5 bases at the J end, and the number of junction bases without a gene match is 17.

Recombination linked TRBV5-1 to TRBJ2-3, and 11 bases in between align with TRBD2. This receptor was identified in a woman in her twenties or thirties in good health. Material: naive CD8+ T cells sorted from blood. This specimen's cell subset or site label, interpreted: CD45RA+CCR7+. CDR3 region: CASSWDSLAGGPTGDTQYF. At the DNA level, the sequence is TGCGCCAGCAGCTGGGACTCTCTAGCGGGAGGCCCGACTGGAGATACGCAGTATTTT. Where the CDR3 stops, the reference TRBV5-1 and TRBJ2-3 genes take over; the full variable domain is KAGVTQTPRYLIKTRGQQVTLSCSPISGHRSVSWYQQTPGQGLQFLFEYFSETQRNKGNFPGRFSGRQFSNSRSEMNVSTLELGDSALYLCASSWDSLAGGPTGDTQYFGPGTRLTVL.